The next 21 T cell receptor beta chains were all read from a single sample in a study of response to subunit inactivated influenza vaccine. TCRdb used MiXCR to reprocess the RT-PCR reads, holding one entry per CDR3 protein. In the table there are about 520,000 distinct CDR3 sequences, around 25% of which are singletons. Specimen: CD4+ T cells sorted from PBMCs, collected 5 to 6 days after vaccination. The source of these receptors is a man aged 50 to 60 who received an inactivated influenza vaccine.

The chain couples TRBV18 to TRBJ1-2, with D maybe TRBD1 (6 bases). Trimming removed 0 bases from V and 3 bases from J, with 14 bases in between. The length of the CDR3 is 16 residues. Germline V gives CDR1 KGHSH, CDR2 LQKENI. CDR3 bases: TGTGCCAGCTCACCACCAGGGCAGGGGTCGGACTATGGCTACACCTTC. Translating it yields CASSPPGQGSDYGYTF. The full variable domain, in which reference TRBV18 and TRBJ1-2 provide the parts outside the CDR3, is NAGVMQNPRHLVRRRGQEARLRCSPMKGHSHVYWYRQLPEEGLKFMVYLQKENIIDESGMPKERFSAEFPKEGPSILRIQQVVRGDSAAYFCASSPPGQGSDYGYTFGSGTRLTVV.

The table lists this clonotype with a count of one. The chain carries TRBV11-3 and TRBJ2-1, with 11 bases fitting TRBD1. J lost 9 bases, V lost 8 bases, and 6 bases had no gene match. The germline V gene has CDR1 SGHNT and CDR2 YENEEA. The CDR3 contains 13 residues. The CDR3 loop is CASARTGGVEQFF. CDR3 DNA: TGTGCCAGCGCGAGGACAGGGGGCGTTGAGCAGTTCTTC.

This clonotype was counted once. The J gene is TRBJ2-7, the V gene TRBV7-2; tentatively, D is TRBD2 (6 bases). V was shortened by 0 bases and J by 5 bases, with 11 bases between the two germline ends. The CDR3 sequence is 14 residues long. The germline V gene encodes CDR1 SGHTA and CDR2 FQGNSA. CDR3 residues: CASSLALAAHEQYF. In DNA, the CDR3 is TGTGCCAGCAGCTTAGCCTTAGCGGCACACGAGCAGTACTTC.

The gene calls are TRBV9 and TRBJ2-2; D uncertain. The CDR3 runs to 14 residues. Between the trimmed V and J ends, which lost 7 bases and 0 bases, there was a span of 10 bases. Germline CDR1 SGDLS, CDR2 YYNGEE. CDR3 bases: TGTGCCAGCGCTAGAAGCGCGAACACCGGGGAGCTGTTTTTT. Its protein product is CASARSANTGELFF.

The rearrangement links TRBV12-3 or TRBV12-4 to TRBJ1-4, with D possibly matching TRBD1 (5 bases). The CDR3 is 13 residues long. V shed 7 bases and J shed 10 bases, with 16 bases lying between them. The DNA for the CDR3 is TGTGCCAGCAACGACCGGGGCGGGCGAAAACTGTTTTTT. It codes for CASNDRGGRKLFF.

By its share, this clonotype is medium-sized. V is TRBV12-3 or TRBV12-4 and J is TRBJ1-2; 8 positions agree with TRBD1. The CDR3 is 15 residues long. V dropped 4 bases and J dropped 0; count of bases not matched to a gene: 4. CDR3: CASSSRGQANYGYTF. The CDR3 bases are TGTGCCAGCAGTTCCCGGGGACAGGCTAACTATGGCTACACCTTC.

As DNA, the CDR3 is TGCAGTGCTTTACCCAGGGGGAGAGTCGCTGAAGCTTTCTTT. Encoded protein: CSALPRGRVAEAFF. The J gene is TRBJ1-1, the V gene TRBV20-1; TRBD1 agrees at 7 bases. The CDR3 spans 14 residues. Germline assignment: CDR1 DFQATT and CDR2 SNEGSKA (reference sequence). V was pared by 5 bases and J by 6 bases, with 12 bases of the junction left unmatched.

This sequence joins TRBV27 and TRBJ2-1; 11 bases align to TRBD2. V gave up 3 bases and J gave up 7 bases; unmatched junction bases: 8. Per germline, CDR1 MNHEY and CDR2 SMNVEV (reference sequence). The CDR3 has 16 residues. The CDR3 nucleotides read TGTGCCAGCAGTTTGTTTCGACTAGCGGGGAGGAATGAGCAGTTCTTC. Protein sequence: CASSLFRLAGRNEQFF.

This clonotype was recorded a few times. This rearrangement joins TRBV28 to TRBJ2-7, with no clear D. The CDR3 covers 13 residues. V was pared by 5 bases and J by 5 bases, with 13 bases between. Per germline, CDR1 MDHEN and CDR2 SYDVKM. CDR3: CASSHPGTHEQYF. DNA of the CDR3: TGTGCCAGCAGTCACCCAGGAACCCACGAGCAGTACTTC.

The V gene is TRBV24-1, the J gene TRBJ2-2; 8 nucleotides align to TRBD1. V was clipped by 1 base and J by 1 base; unmatched bases: 1. Germline V CDR1 and CDR2: KGHDR, SFDVKD. The CDR3 extends over 16 amino acids. CDR3 bases: TGTGCCACCAGTGATTTAGGACAGGGGAACACCGGGGAGCTGTTTTTT. Translated, it gives CATSDLGQGNTGELFF.

The chain joins TRBV7-9 to TRBJ2-7; 11 bases map to TRBD2. Trimming took 4 bases from V and 6 from J; bases not matched to a gene: 8. Germline CDR1 and CDR2: SEHNR and FQNEAQ (reference sequence). The CDR3 extends over 15 amino acids. The CDR3 loop is CASSWGTSGMPEQYF. The CDR3 DNA reads TGTGCCAGCAGCTGGGGGACTAGCGGTATGCCCGAGCAGTACTTC.

J is TRBJ2-1 and V is TRBV7-2, with TRBD2 matching over 7 bases. V shed 5 bases, J shed 7 bases, and the junction held 11 bases outside the gene matches. This CDR3 region has 15 residues. The germline CDR1 and CDR2 sequences are SGHTA and FQGNSA. In nucleotides, the CDR3 is TGTGCCAGCAGCCGGACTAGTGGGACCCAAAATGAGCAGTTCTTC. It encodes CASSRTSGTQNEQFF.

V gene TRBV6-2 or TRBV6-3 combines with J gene TRBJ1-6; TRBD1 matches at 7 bases. Germline V gives CDR1 MNHEY, CDR2 SVGEGT. The ends lost 2 bases at V and 7 bases at J; junction bases unmatched: 14. CDR3 size: 18 residues. The CDR3 sequence: CASSYRGQRRSRNSPLHF. DNA for the CDR3: TGTGCCAGCAGTTACCGGGGACAGCGGAGATCGAGGAATTCACCCCTCCACTTT.

The rearrangement links TRBV20-1 to TRBJ2-5; tentative D call: TRBD1 (5 bases). CDR1 is DFQATT, CDR2 SNEGSKA, per germline (reference sequence). The CDR3 covers 13 residues. Trimming removed 3 bases from V and 1 base from J, with 9 bases in between. The CDR3 sequence: CSARSRVQETQYF. The CDR3 DNA reads as TGCAGTGCTAGGTCCAGGGTCCAAGAGACCCAGTACTTC.

CDR3 nucleotides: TGTGCCAGCAGACCCCGTGGGACAGGGGTGAACACTGAAGCTTTCTTT. Encoded protein: CASRPRGTGVNTEAFF. The chain couples TRBV12-3 or TRBV12-4 to TRBJ1-1, with 10 bases identical to TRBD1. The CDR3 runs 16 residues. J gave up 0 bases and V 6 bases, and 7 bases lay outside the gene matches.

This clonotype was picked up a small number of times. The V and J genes are TRBV7-2 and TRBJ2-1, with a tentative D call TRBD2 (6 bases). V dropped 1 base and J dropped 4 bases, with 11 bases sitting between them. The CDR3 covers 15 residues. Looked up from germline, CDR1 is SGHTA and CDR2 is FQGNSA. The chain's CDR3 is CASSLEGLPYNEQFF. CDR3 DNA sequence: TGTGCCAGCAGCTTAGAGGGACTCCCGTACAATGAGCAGTTCTTC.

The V gene is TRBV12-3 or TRBV12-4, the J gene TRBJ2-3; no clear D gene. This CDR3 spans 15 amino acids. Trimming stripped 6 bases from V and 3 bases from J, with 16 bases between. Here the CDR3 reads CASSALVGRTDTQYF. The CDR3 nucleotides read TGTGCCAGCAGCGCCCTGGTAGGACGAACAGATACGCAGTATTTT.

The chain recombines TRBV14 with TRBJ1-1; D is uncertain. The length of the CDR3 is 12 residues. V was shortened by 2 bases and J by 10 bases, with 11 bases between the two germline ends. Germline CDR1 and CDR2: SGHDN and FVKESK. DNA of the CDR3: TGTGCCAGCAGCCAAAGTCGAGTTTCAGCTTTCTTT. Protein sequence: CASSQSRVSAFF.

The V gene is TRBV7-9, the J gene TRBJ1-6; D call uncertain. The germline V and J ends were trimmed by 1 base and 6 bases, with 10 bases remaining between them. Germline CDR1 reads SEHNR; CDR2 reads FQNEAQ (reference sequence). The CDR3 consists of 15 residues. The CDR3 region is CASSLVSGPNSPLHF. The CDR3 DNA sequence: TGTGCCAGCAGCTTAGTTTCAGGCCCTAATTCACCCCTCCACTTT.

To note about this clonotype: A much more abundant neighbour one base away suggests this may be a read error. The genes are TRBV20-1 and TRBJ2-5, with D uncertain. CDR3 size: 11 residues. The germline V gene has CDR1 DFQATT and CDR2 SNEGSKA (reference sequence). Trimming took off 7 bases at V and 5 bases at J, with 11 bases between the two ends. The CDR3 sequence: CSVTDRETQYF. The CDR3 region has the DNA TGCAGTGTTACGGATCGGGAGACCCAGTACTTC.

In its sample, this clonotype was seen many times. V usage is TRBV29-1 and J usage is TRBJ2-7; 10 bases map to TRBD1. The CDR3 is 13 amino acids. With V trimmed by 7 bases and J by 6 bases, 9 bases remained unmatched. Germline V gives CDR1 SQVTM, CDR2 ANQGSEA. In nucleotides, the CDR3 is TGCAGCGCAAGACAGGGGGCCAGCATCGAGCAGTACTTC. Amino acids: CSARQGASIEQYF.